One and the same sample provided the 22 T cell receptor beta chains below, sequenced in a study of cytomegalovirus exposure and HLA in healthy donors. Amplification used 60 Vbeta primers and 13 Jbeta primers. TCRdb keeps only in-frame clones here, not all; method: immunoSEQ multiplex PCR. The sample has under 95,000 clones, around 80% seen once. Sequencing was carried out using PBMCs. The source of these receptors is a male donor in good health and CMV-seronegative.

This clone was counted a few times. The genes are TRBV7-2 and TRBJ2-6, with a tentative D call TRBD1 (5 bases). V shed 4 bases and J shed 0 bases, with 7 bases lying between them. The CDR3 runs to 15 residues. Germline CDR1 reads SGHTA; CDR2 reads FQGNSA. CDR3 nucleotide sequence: TGTGCCAGCAGCTCAGACAGCTCTGGGGCCAACGTCCTGACTTTC. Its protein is CASSSDSSGANVLTF.

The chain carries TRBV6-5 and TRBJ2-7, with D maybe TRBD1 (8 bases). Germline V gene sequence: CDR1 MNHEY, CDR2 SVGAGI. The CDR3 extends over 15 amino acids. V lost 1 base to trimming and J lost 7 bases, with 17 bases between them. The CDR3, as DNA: TGTGCCAGCAGTTACTTACGAACAGGGGGGGGAGAGCAGTACTTC. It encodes CASSYLRTGGGEQYF.

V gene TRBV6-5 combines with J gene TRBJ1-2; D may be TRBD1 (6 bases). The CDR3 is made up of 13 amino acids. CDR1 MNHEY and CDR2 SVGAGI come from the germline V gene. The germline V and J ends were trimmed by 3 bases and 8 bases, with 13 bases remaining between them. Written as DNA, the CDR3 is TGTGCCAGCAGTTATAGCGGGGGCAGAGGCTACACCTTC. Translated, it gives CASSYSGGRGYTF.

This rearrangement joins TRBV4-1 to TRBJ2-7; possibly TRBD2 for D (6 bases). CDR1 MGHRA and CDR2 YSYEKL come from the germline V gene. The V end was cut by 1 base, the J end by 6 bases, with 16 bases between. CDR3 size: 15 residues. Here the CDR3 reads CASSQGDSATGEQYF. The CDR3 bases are TGCGCCAGCAGCCAAGGGGACTCGGCTACTGGCGAGCAGTACTTC.

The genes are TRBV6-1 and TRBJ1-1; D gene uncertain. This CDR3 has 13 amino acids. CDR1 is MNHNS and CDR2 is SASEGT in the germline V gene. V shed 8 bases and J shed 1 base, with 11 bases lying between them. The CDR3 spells CASLQHRNTEAFF. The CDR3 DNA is TGTGCCAGCCTACAGCACCGGAACACTGAAGCTTTCTTT.

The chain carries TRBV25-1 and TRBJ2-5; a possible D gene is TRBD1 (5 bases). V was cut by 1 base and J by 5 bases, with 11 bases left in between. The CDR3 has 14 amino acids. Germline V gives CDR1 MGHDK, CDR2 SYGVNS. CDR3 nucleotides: TGTGCCAGCAGTGAATGGAGACAGAGGGAGACCCAGTACTTC. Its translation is CASSEWRQRETQYF. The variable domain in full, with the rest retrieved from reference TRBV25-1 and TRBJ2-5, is EADIYQTPRYLVIGTGKKITLECSQTMGHDKMYWYQQDPGMELHLIHYSYGVNSTEKGDLSSESTVSRIRTEHFPLTLESARPSHTSQYLCASSEWRQRETQYFGPGTRLLVL.

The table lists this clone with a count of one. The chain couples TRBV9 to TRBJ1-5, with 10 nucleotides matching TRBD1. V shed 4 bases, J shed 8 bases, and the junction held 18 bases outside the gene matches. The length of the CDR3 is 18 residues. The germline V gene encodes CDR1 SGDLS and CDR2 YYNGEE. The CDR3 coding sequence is TGTGCCAGCAGCTCAGGGACAGGGGCAGGGATTGGGGTTGAGCCCCAGCATTTT. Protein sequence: CASSSGTGAGIGVEPQHF.

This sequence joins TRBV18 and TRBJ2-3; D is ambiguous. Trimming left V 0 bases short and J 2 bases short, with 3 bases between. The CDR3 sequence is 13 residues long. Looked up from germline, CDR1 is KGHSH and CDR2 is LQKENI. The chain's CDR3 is CASSPPNTDTQYF. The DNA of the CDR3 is TGTGCCAGCTCACCACCTAACACAGATACGCAGTATTTT.

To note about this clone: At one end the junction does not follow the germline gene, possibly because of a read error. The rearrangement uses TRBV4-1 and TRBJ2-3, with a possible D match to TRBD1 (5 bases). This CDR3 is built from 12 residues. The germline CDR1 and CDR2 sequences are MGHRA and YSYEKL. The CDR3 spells CASSQDTGTQYF. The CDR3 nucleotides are TGCGCCAGCAGCCAAGACACAGGTACGCAGTATTTT.

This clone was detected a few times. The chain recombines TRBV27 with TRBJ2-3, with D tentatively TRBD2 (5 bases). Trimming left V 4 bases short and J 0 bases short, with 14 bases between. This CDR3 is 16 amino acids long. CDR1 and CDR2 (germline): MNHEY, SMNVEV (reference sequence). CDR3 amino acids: CASSSTGVTSTDTQYF. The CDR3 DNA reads TGTGCCAGCAGTTCTACCGGGGTTACTAGCACAGATACGCAGTATTTT.

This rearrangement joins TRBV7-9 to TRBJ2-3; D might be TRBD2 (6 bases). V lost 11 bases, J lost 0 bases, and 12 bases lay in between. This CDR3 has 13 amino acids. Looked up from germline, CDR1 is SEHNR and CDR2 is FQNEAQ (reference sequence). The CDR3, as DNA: TGTGCCTTGACCCGGGAGAGCACAGATACGCAGTATTTT. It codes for CALTRESTDTQYF.

The DNA of the CDR3 is TGCGCCAGCAGCTTTGAGGGACTAGCGGGATCAGATACGCAGTATTTT. Translation gives CASSFEGLAGSDTQYF. The chain combines TRBV5-1 with TRBJ2-3; 13 positions match TRBD2. Trimming took 2 bases from V and 4 from J; bases not matched to a gene: 4. Germline V CDR1 and CDR2: SGHRS, YFSETQ. CDR3 length: 16 residues.

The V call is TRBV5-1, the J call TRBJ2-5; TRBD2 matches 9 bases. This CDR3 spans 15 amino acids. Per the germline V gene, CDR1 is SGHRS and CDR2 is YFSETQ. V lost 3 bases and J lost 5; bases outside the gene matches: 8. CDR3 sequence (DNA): TGCGCCAGCAGCTACGCGGGGGGGTTATGGGAGACCCAGTACTTC. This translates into CASSYAGGLWETQYF.

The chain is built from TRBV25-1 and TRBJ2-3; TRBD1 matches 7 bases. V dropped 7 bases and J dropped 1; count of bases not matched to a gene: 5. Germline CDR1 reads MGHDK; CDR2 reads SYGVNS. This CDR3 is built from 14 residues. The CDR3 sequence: CASKGAVGTDTQYF. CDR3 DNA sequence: TGTGCCAGCAAGGGGGCAGTGGGCACAGATACGCAGTATTTT.

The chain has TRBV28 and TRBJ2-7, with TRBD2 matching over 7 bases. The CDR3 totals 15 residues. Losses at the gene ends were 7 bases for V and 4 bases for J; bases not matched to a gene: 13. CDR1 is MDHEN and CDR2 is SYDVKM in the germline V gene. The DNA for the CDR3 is TGTGCCAGCATCGGGGGGACCAGTCTGGGGTACGAGCAGTACTTC. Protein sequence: CASIGGTSLGYEQYF.

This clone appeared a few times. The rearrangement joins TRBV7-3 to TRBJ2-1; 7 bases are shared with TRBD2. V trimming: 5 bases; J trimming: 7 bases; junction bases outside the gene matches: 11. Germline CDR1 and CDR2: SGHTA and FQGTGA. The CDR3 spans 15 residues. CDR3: CASSKGAGARNEQFF. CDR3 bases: TGTGCCAGCAGCAAAGGGGCGGGAGCTCGGAATGAGCAGTTCTTC.

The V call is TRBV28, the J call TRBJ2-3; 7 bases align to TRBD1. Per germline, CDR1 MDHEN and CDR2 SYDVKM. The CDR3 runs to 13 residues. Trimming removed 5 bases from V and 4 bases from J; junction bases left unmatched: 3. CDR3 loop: CASSTGAPDTQYF. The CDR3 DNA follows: TGTGCCAGCAGTACAGGGGCCCCAGATACGCAGTATTTT.

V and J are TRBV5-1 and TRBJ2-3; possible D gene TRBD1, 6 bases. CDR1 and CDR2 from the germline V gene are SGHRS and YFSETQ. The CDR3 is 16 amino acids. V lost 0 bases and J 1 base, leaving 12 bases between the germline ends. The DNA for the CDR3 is TGCGCCAGCAGCTTGGGCAGGGGAGATCGCACAGATACGCAGTATTTT. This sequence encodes CASSLGRGDRTDTQYF.

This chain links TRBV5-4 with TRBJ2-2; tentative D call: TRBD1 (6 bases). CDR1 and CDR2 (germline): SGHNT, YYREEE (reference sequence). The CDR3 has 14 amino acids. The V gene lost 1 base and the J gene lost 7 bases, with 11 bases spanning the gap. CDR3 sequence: CASSLTGIGGELFF. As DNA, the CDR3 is TGTGCCAGCAGCTTGACAGGGATCGGCGGGGAGCTGTTTTTT.

The CDR3 spells CAWSSGNNQPQHF. CDR3 nucleotide sequence: TGTGCCTGGAGTTCGGGTAACAATCAGCCCCAGCATTTT. This rearrangement joins TRBV30 to TRBJ1-5; D call uncertain. Germline V lookup: CDR1 GTSNPN, CDR2 SVGIG (reference sequence). The V gene lost 2 bases and the J gene lost 3 bases, with 8 bases spanning the gap. The CDR3 is 13 residues long.

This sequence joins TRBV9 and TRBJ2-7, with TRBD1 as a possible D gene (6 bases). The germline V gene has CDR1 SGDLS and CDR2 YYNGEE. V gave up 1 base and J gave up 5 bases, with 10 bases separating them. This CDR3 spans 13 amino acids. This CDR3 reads CASSVSQGNEQYF. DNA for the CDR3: TGTGCCAGCAGCGTATCACAGGGCAACGAGCAGTACTTC.

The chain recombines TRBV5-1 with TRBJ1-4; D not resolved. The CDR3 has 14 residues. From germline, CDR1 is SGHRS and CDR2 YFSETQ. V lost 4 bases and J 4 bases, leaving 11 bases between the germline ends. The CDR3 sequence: CASSPGLSNEKLFF. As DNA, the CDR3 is TGCGCCAGCAGCCCCGGACTGAGTAATGAAAAACTGTTTTTT. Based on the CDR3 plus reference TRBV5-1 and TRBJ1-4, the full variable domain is KAGVTQTPRYLIKTRGQQVTLSCSPISGHRSVSWYQQTPGQGLQFLFEYFSETQRNKGNFPGRFSGRQFSNSRSEMNVSTLELGDSALYLCASSPGLSNEKLFFGSGTQLSVL.